These 30 T cell receptor beta chains originate from one sample sequenced in a study of T-cell memory formation after mild COVID-19. TCRdb re-analysed the 5' RACE reads in MiXCR, keeping a single row per CDR3 protein. The repertoire has 450,000 or so distinct CDR3 sequences, roughly 23% of them found once; the top ten carry roughly an eighth. Sequenced: PBMCs or a T cell subset sorted from them (not recorded which). The receptors were sampled from an adult woman who had mild COVID-19 (a few samples of this study predate the infection). Cell type and time point are not known.

The gene calls are TRBV6-5 and TRBJ2-5, with 8 bases lining up with TRBD2. The CDR3 runs to 15 residues. V dropped 5 bases and J dropped 3; count of bases not matched to a gene: 8. From germline, CDR1 is MNHEY and CDR2 SVGAGI. CDR3 sequence reads: CASSTSGLIEETQYF. In DNA form, the CDR3 reads TGTGCCAGCAGTACTAGCGGCCTCATAGAAGAGACCCAGTACTTC.

This clonotype has at least ten counts. The V gene is TRBV9, the J gene TRBJ1-1; no clear D gene. The CDR3 runs to 14 residues. The germline V and J ends were trimmed by 4 bases and 4 bases, with 14 bases remaining between them. Germline-derived CDR1 and CDR2 are SGDLS and YYNGEE. CDR3 residues: CASSPSVAPTEAFF. CDR3 DNA: TGTGCCAGCAGCCCCTCGGTCGCTCCCACTGAAGCTTTCTTT.

J is TRBJ1-3 and V is TRBV19, with 7 bases fitting TRBD1. Trimming cost V 9 bases and J 1 base; bases outside gene matches: 3. The germline gives CDR1 LNHDA, CDR2 SQIVND (reference sequence). This CDR3 has 13 residues. CDR3 sequence: CASAGQSGNTIYF. The CDR3, as DNA: TGTGCCAGCGCGGGACAGTCTGGAAACACCATATATTTT.

The chain joins TRBV10-3 to TRBJ2-5; D is unclear. Germline V CDR1 and CDR2: ENHRY, SYGVKD. This CDR3 spans 12 amino acids. The germline V and J ends were trimmed by 3 bases and 3 bases, with 5 bases remaining between them. This chain's CDR3 is CAISDGEETQYF. CDR3 nucleotides: TGTGCCATCAGTGATGGGGAAGAGACCCAGTACTTC.

This clonotype occurred a few times. The V and J genes are TRBV19 and TRBJ1-6, with TRBD1 identical over 10 bases. The CDR3 is 15 amino acids. Germline V gene lookup returns CDR1 LNHDA and CDR2 SQIVND (reference sequence). V shed 4 bases, J shed 6 bases, and the junction held 3 bases outside the gene matches. The CDR3 nucleotides are TGTGCCAGTAGTACGGGACAGGGGCTTAATTCACCCCTCCACTTT. It specifies CASSTGQGLNSPLHF.

The rearrangement joins TRBV12-3 or TRBV12-4 to TRBJ2-2; 16 bases align to TRBD2. The V and J ends lost 3 bases and 0 bases, in that order; junction bases with no gene match: 4. The CDR3 contains 19 residues. The CDR3 reads CASSFGTSGRGPNTGELFF. The CDR3 DNA is TGTGCCAGCAGTTTTGGGACTAGCGGGAGGGGGCCGAACACCGGGGAGCTGTTTTTT.

The table lists this clonotype with a few counts. The rearrangement uses TRBV14 and TRBJ1-2, with D possibly matching TRBD1 (6 bases). CDR1 SGHDN and CDR2 FVKESK come from the germline V gene. The V and J ends lost 3 bases and 6 bases respectively, with 8 bases between them. The CDR3 contains 12 residues. CDR3 nucleotides: TGTGCCAGCAGCCAGGCAGGGGATGGCTACACCTTC. This codes for CASSQAGDGYTF.

The rearrangement uses TRBV5-1 and TRBJ2-2; the D gene is possibly TRBD1 (6 bases). The CDR3 spans 16 residues. The V and J ends lost 0 bases and 6 bases respectively, with 15 bases between them. The V gene's germline CDR1 is SGHRS and CDR2 YFSETQ. The DNA of the CDR3 is TGCGCCAGCAGCTTGGAAGGATTTAGGGGGTCCGGGGAGCTGTTTTTT. It specifies CASSLEGFRGSGELFF.

This clonotype has just a few counts. The chain uses TRBV12-3 or TRBV12-4 and TRBJ2-3; 8 bases match TRBD2. The CDR3 consists of 16 residues. V was clipped by 1 base and J by 6 bases; unmatched bases: 9. CDR3 in DNA: TGTGCCAGCAGTTTAGGGCGGGGGGCCAGCAGGGATACGCAGTATTTT. This gives the protein CASSLGRGASRDTQYF.

This chain joins TRBV3-1 and TRBJ2-1; D possibly corresponds to TRBD2 (6 bases). Between the trimmed V and J ends, which lost 1 base and 7 bases, there was a span of 20 bases. The germline V gene has CDR1 LGHDT and CDR2 YNNKEL (reference sequence). The CDR3 sequence is 17 residues long. CDR3 in amino acids: CASSQVSETRLGNEQFF. In DNA, the CDR3 is TGTGCCAGCAGCCAAGTATCCGAGACTAGATTGGGGAATGAGCAGTTCTTC.

The rearrangement links TRBV2 to TRBJ2-1; 9 nucleotides match TRBD2. V was clipped by 7 bases and J by 1 base; unmatched bases: 5. Per germline, CDR1 SNHLY and CDR2 FYNNEI. This CDR3 spans 15 amino acids. This chain's CDR3 is CASMRGGVSYNEQFF. CDR3 bases: TGTGCCAGCATGCGGGGGGGAGTATCCTACAATGAGCAGTTCTTC.

The chain couples TRBV20-1 to TRBJ2-7; 7 bases agree with TRBD2. Germline trimming cut 6 bases from V and 6 bases from J; bases unmatched to any gene: 11. The germline V gene encodes CDR1 DFQATT and CDR2 SNEGSKA (reference sequence). The CDR3 length is 13 residues. CDR3 loop: CSAPGLAEGEQYF. The CDR3 DNA reads TGCAGTGCCCCGGGCCTAGCGGAGGGCGAGCAGTACTTC.

This chain uses TRBV4-1 with TRBJ2-7, with 8 positions matching TRBD2. The trim removed 1 base at V and 0 bases at J, leaving 2 bases unmatched. CDR1 MGHRA and CDR2 YSYEKL come from the germline V gene. This CDR3 has 15 amino acids. CDR3 residues: CASSQVAGTSYEQYF. The CDR3 DNA sequence: TGCGCCAGCAGCCAAGTAGCGGGGACCTCCTACGAGCAGTACTTC.

The V call is TRBV14, the J call TRBJ2-5, with 11 nucleotides matching TRBD2. This CDR3 spans 15 amino acids. J gave up 4 bases and V 5 bases, and 6 bases lay outside the gene matches. Germline assignment: CDR1 SGHDN and CDR2 FVKESK. CDR3 loop: CASSELAGVGETQYF. The CDR3 coding sequence is TGTGCCAGCAGCGAACTAGCGGGGGTTGGAGAGACCCAGTACTTC. The full variable domain, with the rest looked up from reference TRBV14 and TRBJ2-5, is EAGVTQFPSHSVIEKGQTVTLRCDPISGHDNLYWYRRVMGKEIKFLLHFVKESKQDESGMPNNRFLAERTGGTYSTLKVQPAELEDSGVYFCASSELAGVGETQYFGPGTRLLVL.

V is TRBV20-1 and J is TRBJ1-1; TRBD1 agrees at 7 bases. V gave up 6 bases and J gave up 0 bases; unmatched junction bases: 7. Per the germline V gene, CDR1 is DFQATT and CDR2 is SNEGSKA (reference sequence). This CDR3 has 14 residues. DNA for the CDR3: TGCAGTGCAAGACAGGGAAGGATGAACACTGAAGCTTTCTTT. Protein product: CSARQGRMNTEAFF.

The V gene is TRBV7-9, the J gene TRBJ1-5, with D hard to call. V was cut by 4 bases and J by 0 bases, with 4 bases left in between. The CDR3 totals 13 residues. Germline V gene data show CDR1 as SEHNR and CDR2 as FQNEAQ (reference sequence). CDR3 in DNA: TGTGCCAGCAGCTATTCTAGCAATCAGCCCCAGCATTTT. Its protein is CASSYSSNQPQHF.

This rearrangement joins TRBV9 to TRBJ2-1; TRBD2 matches 11 bases. Germline lookup yields CDR1 SGDLS and CDR2 YYNGEE. The CDR3 is made up of 15 amino acids. V shed 4 bases, J shed 6 bases, and the junction held 6 bases outside the gene matches. The CDR3 here is CASSPTSGIGNEQFF. The CDR3 DNA is TGTGCCAGCAGCCCGACTAGCGGGATCGGCAATGAGCAGTTCTTC.

The V gene is TRBV3-1, the J gene TRBJ1-2; no clear D gene. V lost 3 bases to trimming and J lost 2 bases, with 7 bases between them. The CDR3 has 13 amino acids. Germline CDR1 LGHDT, CDR2 YNNKEL (reference sequence). As DNA, the CDR3 is TGTGCCAGCAGCCATGGCGGCAACTATGGCTACACCTTC. This translates into CASSHGGNYGYTF.

This clonotype was counted only a few times. The CDR3 here is CASRGLAGVHEQYF. The CDR3 nucleotides read TGTGCCAGTAGGGGACTAGCGGGAGTACACGAGCAGTACTTC. This chain connects TRBV19 to TRBJ2-7; 14 bases are a match to TRBD2. Trimming removed 6 bases from V and 5 bases from J; junction bases left unmatched: 3. The CDR3 has 14 amino acids. The germline V gene has CDR1 LNHDA and CDR2 SQIVND (reference sequence).

The rearrangement uses TRBV7-2 and TRBJ2-7; 10 bases align to TRBD1. The V gene's germline CDR1 is SGHTA and CDR2 FQGNSA. With V trimmed by 5 bases and J by 6 bases, 10 bases remained unmatched. This CDR3 is 15 amino acids long. CDR3 sequence reads: CASSRVWDRGSEQYF. CDR3 DNA sequence: TGTGCCAGCAGCCGGGTATGGGACAGGGGCAGCGAGCAGTACTTC.

A single count supports this clonotype. The chain recombines TRBV15 with TRBJ1-5; D uncertain. The CDR3 totals 15 residues. V was shortened by 0 bases and J by 3 bases, with 9 bases between the two germline ends. Germline V gene lookup returns CDR1 LNHNV and CDR2 YYDKDF (reference sequence). The DNA for the CDR3 is TGTGCCACCAGCAGAGATGGGGAAATCAATCAGCCCCAGCATTTT. It encodes CATSRDGEINQPQHF.

This clonotype was found a few times. The CDR3 DNA reads as TGTGCCAGCAGCCAGACGAATCTTAACACCGGGGAGCTGTTTTTT. Translation gives CASSQTNLNTGELFF. This rearrangement joins TRBV7-2 to TRBJ2-2; D is uncertain. V was clipped by 5 bases and J by 2 bases, with 12 bases between them. In germline, CDR1 is SGHTA, CDR2 FQGNSA. The CDR3 sequence is 15 residues long.

DNA of the CDR3: TGTGCCAGCAGCGTAGGGTTCCGGCGGGGGGGCCAACAGTGGGAGCAGTTCTTC. Translating it yields CASSVGFRRGGQQWEQFF. The chain recombines TRBV9 with TRBJ2-1; 9 nucleotides agree with TRBD2. Germline V gene data show CDR1 as SGDLS and CDR2 as YYNGEE. The length of the CDR3 is 18 residues. J gave up 10 bases and V 0 bases, and 17 bases lay outside the gene matches.

This clonotype came up a few times. The chain couples TRBV7-2 to TRBJ2-5; D is undetermined. The V end lost 5 bases, the J end lost 0 bases, and 10 bases lay between the germline ends. The germline gives CDR1 SGHTA, CDR2 FQGNSA. The CDR3 extends over 14 amino acids. In nucleotides, the CDR3 is TGTGCCAGCAGCCAGGACGCTTACCAAGAGACCCAGTACTTC. It codes for CASSQDAYQETQYF.

The rearrangement links TRBV21-1 to TRBJ2-7; the table's D call TRBD1 went unverified against the DNA. TRBV21-1 is reported as a pseudogene. The CDR3 covers 17 residues. As DNA, the CDR3 is TGTGCCAGCAGCAAACGAGCCGGGACACAGAGCCCCTACGAGCAGTACTTC. Its translation: CASSKRAGTQSPYEQYF.

This clonotype occurred a few times. V gene TRBV2 combines with J gene TRBJ2-4; D gene unclear. The CDR3 runs 14 residues. Germline CDR1 is SNHLY and CDR2 is FYNNEI. V lost 2 bases and J 2 bases, leaving 7 bases between the germline ends. CDR3 residues: CASSERVSKNIQYF. As DNA, the CDR3 is TGTGCCAGCAGTGAAAGGGTATCCAAAAACATTCAGTACTTC.

The CDR3 sequence: CSANRLAVGGELFF. In nucleotides, the CDR3 is TGCAGTGCTAACCGACTAGCGGTGGGCGGGGAGCTGTTTTTT. The chain is built from TRBV20-1 and TRBJ2-2; 9 bases are a match to TRBD2. CDR3 length: 14 residues. Germline V gives CDR1 DFQATT, CDR2 SNEGSKA (reference sequence). After removal of 4 bases from V and 7 bases from J, the junction contained 7 bases not matched to a gene.

This clonotype was detected a few times. The rearrangement links TRBV29-1 to TRBJ1-2; a possible D gene is TRBD1 (5 bases). V was cut by 0 bases and J by 8 bases, with 16 bases left in between. This CDR3 comprises 14 residues. In germline, CDR1 is SQVTM, CDR2 ANQGSEA. In DNA form, the CDR3 reads TGCAGCGTTGAAGAGGGGGGGGAAAGGAACGGCTACACCTTC. Amino acids: CSVEEGGERNGYTF.

The chain recombines TRBV7-3 with TRBJ2-3; 7 nucleotides align to TRBD1. The length of the CDR3 is 15 residues. The V gene end was trimmed by 5 bases and the J gene end by 5 bases; junction bases not matched to a gene: 10. Germline lookup yields CDR1 SGHTA and CDR2 FQGTGA. The CDR3 protein is CASSAPGQRGDTQYF. As DNA, the CDR3 is TGTGCCAGCAGCGCTCCGGGACAGAGAGGAGATACGCAGTATTTT.

V and J are TRBV5-1 and TRBJ1-1; maybe TRBD1 (5 bases). Trimming pared 4 bases from V and 4 bases from J, leaving 11 bases between. The CDR3 runs to 13 residues. Germline CDR1 SGHRS, CDR2 YFSETQ. CDR3 coding DNA: TGCGCCAGCAGCCCAGGGACCCTCACTGAAGCTTTCTTT. Protein product: CASSPGTLTEAFF.